The T cell receptor beta chain described here comes from a study of T cell repertoires in cytomegalovirus infection. Study at large: Well-studied HLA-B-restricted CMV epitopes were used in the study alongside recently identified HLA-C-restricted ones. In public TCR beta signatures, there were indications of both CMV infection and matching HLA type. Study conclusions and caveats: HLA-C-restricted, CMV-specific TCR beta clonotypes were dominant ex vivo. Identification of carriers of CMV plus the relevant HLA was achieved through cumulative public TCR beta family frequency.

Via MiXCR, TCRdb re-called the reads, giving one row per CDR3 protein. The sample includes 370,000 or so distinct CDR3 sequences, around a third of them seen just once. In germline, CDR1 is SNHLY, CDR2 FYNNEI. Trimming took 6 bases from V and 7 from J, leaving 14 bases between them. CDR3 length equals 13 residues. As concerns this clonotype: As yet, its antigen is unknown.

The chain combines TRBV2 with TRBJ2-3; weak D call: TRBD2 (5 bases). Material: cultured PBMCs, obtained from culture after CMV antigen stimulation. The receptor was isolated from a human donor in good health (CMV status not recorded). Some clones in this sample may be carry-over from other donors' samples. The CDR3 nucleotides are TGTGCCAGCAGCGCCTCAACTAGGAATACGCAGTATTTT. Its translation: CASSASTRNTQYF.